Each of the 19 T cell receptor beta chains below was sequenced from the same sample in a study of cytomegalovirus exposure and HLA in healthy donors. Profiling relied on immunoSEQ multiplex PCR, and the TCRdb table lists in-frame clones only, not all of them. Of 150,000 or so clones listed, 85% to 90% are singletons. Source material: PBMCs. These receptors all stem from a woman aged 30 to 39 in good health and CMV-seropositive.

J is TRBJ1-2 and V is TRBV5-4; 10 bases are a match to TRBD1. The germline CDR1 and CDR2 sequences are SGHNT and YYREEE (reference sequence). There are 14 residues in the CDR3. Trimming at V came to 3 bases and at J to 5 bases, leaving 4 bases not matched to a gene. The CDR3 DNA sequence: TGTGCCAGCAGCTGGGGACAGGGGTCATATGGCTACACCTTC. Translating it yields CASSWGQGSYGYTF.

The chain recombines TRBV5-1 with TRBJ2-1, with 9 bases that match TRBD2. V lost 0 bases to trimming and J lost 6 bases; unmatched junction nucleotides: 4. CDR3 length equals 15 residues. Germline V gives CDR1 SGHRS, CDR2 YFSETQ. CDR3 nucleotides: TGCGCCAGCAGCTTGGCTAGCGGGACGGGCAATGAGCAGTTCTTC. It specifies CASSLASGTGNEQFF.

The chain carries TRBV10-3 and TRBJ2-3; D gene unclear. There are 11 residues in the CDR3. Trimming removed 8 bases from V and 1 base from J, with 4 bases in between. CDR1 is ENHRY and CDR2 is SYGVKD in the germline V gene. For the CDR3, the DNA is TGTGCCATCCTAGGCACAGATACGCAGTATTTT. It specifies CAILGTDTQYF.

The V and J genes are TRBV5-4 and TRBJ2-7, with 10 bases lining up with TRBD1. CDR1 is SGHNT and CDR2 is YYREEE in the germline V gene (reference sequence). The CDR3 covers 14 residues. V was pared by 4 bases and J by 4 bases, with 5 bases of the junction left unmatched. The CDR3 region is CASSPGTGVYEQYF. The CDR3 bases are TGTGCCAGCAGCCCCGGGACAGGGGTTTACGAGCAGTACTTC.

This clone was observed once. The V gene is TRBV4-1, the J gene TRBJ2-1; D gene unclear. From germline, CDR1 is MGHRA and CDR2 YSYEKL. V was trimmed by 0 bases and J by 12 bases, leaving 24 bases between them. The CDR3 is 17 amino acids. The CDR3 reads CASSQEVLIQAPPRQFF. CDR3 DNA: TGCGCCAGCAGCCAAGAAGTATTGATCCAGGCCCCACCGAGGCAGTTCTTC.

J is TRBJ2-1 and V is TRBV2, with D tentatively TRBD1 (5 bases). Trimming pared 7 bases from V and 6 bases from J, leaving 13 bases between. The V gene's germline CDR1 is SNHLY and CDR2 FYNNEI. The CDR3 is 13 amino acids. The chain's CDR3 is CASTLDSTNEQFF. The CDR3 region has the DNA TGTGCCAGCACCCTAGACAGCACCAATGAGCAGTTCTTC.

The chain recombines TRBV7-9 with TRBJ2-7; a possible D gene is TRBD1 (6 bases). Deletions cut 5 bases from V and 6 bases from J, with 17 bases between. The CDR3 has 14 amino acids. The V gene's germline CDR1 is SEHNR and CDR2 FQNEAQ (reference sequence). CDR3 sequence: CASSNSGVIVEQYF. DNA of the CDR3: TGTGCCAGCAGCAATTCAGGGGTTATTGTCGAGCAGTACTTC. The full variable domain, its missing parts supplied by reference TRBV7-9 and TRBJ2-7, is DTGVSQNPRHKITKRGQNVTFRCDPISEHNRLYWYRQTLGQGPEFLTYFQNEAQLEKSRLLSDRFSAERPKGSFSTLEIQRTEQGDSAMYLCASSNSGVIVEQYFGPGTRLTVT.

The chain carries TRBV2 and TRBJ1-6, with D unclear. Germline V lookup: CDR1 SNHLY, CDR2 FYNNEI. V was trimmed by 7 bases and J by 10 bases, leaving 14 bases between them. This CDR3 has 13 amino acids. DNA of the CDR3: TGTGCCAGCATCCCCGGGGTCGGCTCACCCCTCCACTTT. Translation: CASIPGVGSPLHF.

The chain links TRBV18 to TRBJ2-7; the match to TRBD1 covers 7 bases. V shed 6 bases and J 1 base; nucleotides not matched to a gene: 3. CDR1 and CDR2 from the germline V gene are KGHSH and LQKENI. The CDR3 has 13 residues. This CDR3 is CASSRGQSYEQYF. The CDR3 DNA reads TGTGCCAGCTCCCGGGGACAGTCCTACGAGCAGTACTTC.

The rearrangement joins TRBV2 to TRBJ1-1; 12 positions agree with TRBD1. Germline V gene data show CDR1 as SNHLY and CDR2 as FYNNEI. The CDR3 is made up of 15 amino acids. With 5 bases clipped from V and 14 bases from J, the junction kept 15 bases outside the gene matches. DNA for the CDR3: TGTGCCAGCAGTATTAACCCGGGACAGGGGGCTAGGATGTTCTTT. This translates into CASSINPGQGARMFF.

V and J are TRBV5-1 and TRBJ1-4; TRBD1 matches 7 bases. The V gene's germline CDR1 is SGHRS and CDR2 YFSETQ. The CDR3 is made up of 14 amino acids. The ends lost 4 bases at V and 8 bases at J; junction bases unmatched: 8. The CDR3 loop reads CASSPGQYEEKLFF. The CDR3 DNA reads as TGCGCCAGCAGCCCGGGACAGTACGAAGAAAAACTGTTTTTT.

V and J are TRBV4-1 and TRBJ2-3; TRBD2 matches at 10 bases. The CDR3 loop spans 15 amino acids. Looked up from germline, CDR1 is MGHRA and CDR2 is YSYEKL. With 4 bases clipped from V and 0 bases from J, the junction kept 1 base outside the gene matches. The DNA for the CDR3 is TGCGCCAGCAGCCGGACTAGCGGCAGCACAGATACGCAGTATTTT. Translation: CASSRTSGSTDTQYF.

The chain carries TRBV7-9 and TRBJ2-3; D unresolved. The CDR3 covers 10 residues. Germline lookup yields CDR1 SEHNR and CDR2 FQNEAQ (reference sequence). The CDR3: CVVERDTQYF. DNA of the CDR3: TGTGTCGTAGAGCGAGATACGCAGTATTTT.

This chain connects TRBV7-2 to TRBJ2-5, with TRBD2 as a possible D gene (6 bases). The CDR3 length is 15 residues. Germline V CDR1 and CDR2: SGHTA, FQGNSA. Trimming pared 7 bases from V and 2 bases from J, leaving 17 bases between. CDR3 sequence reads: CASKMGLGGQETQYF. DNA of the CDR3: TGTGCCAGCAAGATGGGGCTAGGAGGGCAAGAGACCCAGTACTTC.

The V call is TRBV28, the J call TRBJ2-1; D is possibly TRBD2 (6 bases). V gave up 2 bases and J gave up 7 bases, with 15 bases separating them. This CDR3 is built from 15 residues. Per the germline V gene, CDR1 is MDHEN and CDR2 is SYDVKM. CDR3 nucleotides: TGTGCCAGCAGTTTAGAACGGGAGATAATTAATGAGCAGTTCTTC. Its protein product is CASSLEREIINEQFF.

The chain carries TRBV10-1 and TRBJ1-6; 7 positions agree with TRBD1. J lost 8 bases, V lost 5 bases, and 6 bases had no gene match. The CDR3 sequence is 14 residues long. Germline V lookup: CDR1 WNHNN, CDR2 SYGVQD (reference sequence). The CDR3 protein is CASSSGQRHSPLHF. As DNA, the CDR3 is TGCGCCAGCAGTTCGGGACAGCGGCATTCACCCCTCCACTTT.

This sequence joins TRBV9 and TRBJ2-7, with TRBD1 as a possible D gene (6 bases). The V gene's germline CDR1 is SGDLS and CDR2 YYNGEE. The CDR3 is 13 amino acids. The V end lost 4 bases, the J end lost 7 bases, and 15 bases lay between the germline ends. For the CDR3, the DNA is TGTGCCAGCAGCATACAGGGACCGGGTGAGCAGTACTTC. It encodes CASSIQGPGEQYF.

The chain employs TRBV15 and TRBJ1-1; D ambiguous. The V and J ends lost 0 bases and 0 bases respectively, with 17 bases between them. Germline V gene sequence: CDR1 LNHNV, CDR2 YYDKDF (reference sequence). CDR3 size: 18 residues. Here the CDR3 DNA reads TGTGCCACCAGCAGAGAGTCGATGTATAGAGGGATGAACACTGAAGCTTTCTTT. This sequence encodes CATSRESMYRGMNTEAFF.

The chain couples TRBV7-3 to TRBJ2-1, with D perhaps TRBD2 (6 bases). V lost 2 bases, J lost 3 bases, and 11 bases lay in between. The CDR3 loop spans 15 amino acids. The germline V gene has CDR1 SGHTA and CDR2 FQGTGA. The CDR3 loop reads CASSLSASDYNEQFF. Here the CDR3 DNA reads TGTGCCAGCAGCTTATCGGCTAGCGACTACAATGAGCAGTTCTTC.